This TCR beta chain was captured by sequencing in a study of blood T cell repertoires in COVID-19 (dated by TCRdb to 2020 to 2021). Looking at the study overall: Collaborator samples came from the United States, Italy and Spain and covered acute and convalescent phases of COVID-19. The prospective study material was composed of cDNA or gDNA derived from T cells, B-cell-depleted T cells, or PBMCs. Subjects who had been exposed to COVID-19, were actively infected with it, or had recovered from it provided the deeply sampled blood TCRbeta repertoires that made up the dataset. The repertoires were made available in a free public database intended to serve as a resource for research on the immune response to SARS-CoV-2. The samples were drawn from two sources: the first 160 participants of the ongoing ImmuneRACE study, and approximately 1,300 subjects contributed by 6 global collaborators. Sample metadata almost always included a de-identified subject ID, COVID-19 status, age in years and sex. Where HLA class I and class II types were available, the types were taken from metadata supplied by the sample provider, not from assay-based typing.

Inclusive of the bounding cysteine and phenylalanine, the CDR3 is 15 residues long. The only DNA kept is the CDR3, 45 bases in frame from the first base. Per the germline V gene, SGHAT is the CDR1 and FQNNGV is the CDR2. Unmatched junction bases come to 10, with V trimmed by 6 bases and J by 4 bases. The full study reports these points: The quantity of clinical and demographic metadata differed by source and by participant and was supplied without curation.

Participants in the prospective study were enrolled through a virtual design, were aged 18 to 89 years, and lived in 24 United States geographic areas. In the prospective study, participants were assigned to cohorts based on the clinical history participants reported in a screening survey and a study questionnaire. For ImmuneRACE Cohort 3, a participant was defined as recovered based on two consecutive negative NP/OP PCR tests, clearance by a healthcare professional, or resolution of symptoms. In the prospective study, whole blood, serum and a nasopharyngeal or oropharyngeal swab were collected from each participant by mobile phlebotomists. Prospective study participants could optionally give additional blood draws and questionnaires over a roughly 2-month period. Prospective study blood samples were shipped either frozen or at room temperature before DNA extraction. TCRbeta CDR3 regions were amplified from genomic DNA using the immunoSEQ Assay, a bias-controlled multiplex PCR. The authors' pipeline ran thus. The number of nucleated cells in each sample was estimated by amplification of reference gene primers within the assay. To quantify the absolute abundance of each unique TCRbeta CDR3 rearrangement, sequence reads were collapsed and filtered. For each sample, productive Simpson clonality was calculated by taking the square root of Simpson's diversity index across productive rearrangements. The table comes from immuneACCESS by way of TCRdb, which keeps in-frame sequences with V and J called. Part of the clones is missing from these tables; in studies checked, under half for an unresolved V gene and the rest for unknown reasons. V and J calls and clone size are given by that table; D and trimming were obtained from the DNA. The table for this sample lists over 250,000 clones; 70% to 90% of them were counted only once. The top ten hold over 4% of the sample.

Details on this clone: Its antigen remains unidentified. Within one base of it there is no much larger clone, and no base qualities were kept.

The source of this sequence is a woman aged 30 to 39 who had recovered from COVID-19. The sample taken for sequencing was PBMCs or T cells enriched from blood (not recorded which). The V and J genes are TRBV11-2 and TRBJ2-7; 9 of the junction bases match TRBD1. The DNA sequence reads TGTGCCAGCAGACCGGAGGGACAGGGATTTTACGAGCAGTACTTC. This yields the protein CASRPEGQGFYEQYF.